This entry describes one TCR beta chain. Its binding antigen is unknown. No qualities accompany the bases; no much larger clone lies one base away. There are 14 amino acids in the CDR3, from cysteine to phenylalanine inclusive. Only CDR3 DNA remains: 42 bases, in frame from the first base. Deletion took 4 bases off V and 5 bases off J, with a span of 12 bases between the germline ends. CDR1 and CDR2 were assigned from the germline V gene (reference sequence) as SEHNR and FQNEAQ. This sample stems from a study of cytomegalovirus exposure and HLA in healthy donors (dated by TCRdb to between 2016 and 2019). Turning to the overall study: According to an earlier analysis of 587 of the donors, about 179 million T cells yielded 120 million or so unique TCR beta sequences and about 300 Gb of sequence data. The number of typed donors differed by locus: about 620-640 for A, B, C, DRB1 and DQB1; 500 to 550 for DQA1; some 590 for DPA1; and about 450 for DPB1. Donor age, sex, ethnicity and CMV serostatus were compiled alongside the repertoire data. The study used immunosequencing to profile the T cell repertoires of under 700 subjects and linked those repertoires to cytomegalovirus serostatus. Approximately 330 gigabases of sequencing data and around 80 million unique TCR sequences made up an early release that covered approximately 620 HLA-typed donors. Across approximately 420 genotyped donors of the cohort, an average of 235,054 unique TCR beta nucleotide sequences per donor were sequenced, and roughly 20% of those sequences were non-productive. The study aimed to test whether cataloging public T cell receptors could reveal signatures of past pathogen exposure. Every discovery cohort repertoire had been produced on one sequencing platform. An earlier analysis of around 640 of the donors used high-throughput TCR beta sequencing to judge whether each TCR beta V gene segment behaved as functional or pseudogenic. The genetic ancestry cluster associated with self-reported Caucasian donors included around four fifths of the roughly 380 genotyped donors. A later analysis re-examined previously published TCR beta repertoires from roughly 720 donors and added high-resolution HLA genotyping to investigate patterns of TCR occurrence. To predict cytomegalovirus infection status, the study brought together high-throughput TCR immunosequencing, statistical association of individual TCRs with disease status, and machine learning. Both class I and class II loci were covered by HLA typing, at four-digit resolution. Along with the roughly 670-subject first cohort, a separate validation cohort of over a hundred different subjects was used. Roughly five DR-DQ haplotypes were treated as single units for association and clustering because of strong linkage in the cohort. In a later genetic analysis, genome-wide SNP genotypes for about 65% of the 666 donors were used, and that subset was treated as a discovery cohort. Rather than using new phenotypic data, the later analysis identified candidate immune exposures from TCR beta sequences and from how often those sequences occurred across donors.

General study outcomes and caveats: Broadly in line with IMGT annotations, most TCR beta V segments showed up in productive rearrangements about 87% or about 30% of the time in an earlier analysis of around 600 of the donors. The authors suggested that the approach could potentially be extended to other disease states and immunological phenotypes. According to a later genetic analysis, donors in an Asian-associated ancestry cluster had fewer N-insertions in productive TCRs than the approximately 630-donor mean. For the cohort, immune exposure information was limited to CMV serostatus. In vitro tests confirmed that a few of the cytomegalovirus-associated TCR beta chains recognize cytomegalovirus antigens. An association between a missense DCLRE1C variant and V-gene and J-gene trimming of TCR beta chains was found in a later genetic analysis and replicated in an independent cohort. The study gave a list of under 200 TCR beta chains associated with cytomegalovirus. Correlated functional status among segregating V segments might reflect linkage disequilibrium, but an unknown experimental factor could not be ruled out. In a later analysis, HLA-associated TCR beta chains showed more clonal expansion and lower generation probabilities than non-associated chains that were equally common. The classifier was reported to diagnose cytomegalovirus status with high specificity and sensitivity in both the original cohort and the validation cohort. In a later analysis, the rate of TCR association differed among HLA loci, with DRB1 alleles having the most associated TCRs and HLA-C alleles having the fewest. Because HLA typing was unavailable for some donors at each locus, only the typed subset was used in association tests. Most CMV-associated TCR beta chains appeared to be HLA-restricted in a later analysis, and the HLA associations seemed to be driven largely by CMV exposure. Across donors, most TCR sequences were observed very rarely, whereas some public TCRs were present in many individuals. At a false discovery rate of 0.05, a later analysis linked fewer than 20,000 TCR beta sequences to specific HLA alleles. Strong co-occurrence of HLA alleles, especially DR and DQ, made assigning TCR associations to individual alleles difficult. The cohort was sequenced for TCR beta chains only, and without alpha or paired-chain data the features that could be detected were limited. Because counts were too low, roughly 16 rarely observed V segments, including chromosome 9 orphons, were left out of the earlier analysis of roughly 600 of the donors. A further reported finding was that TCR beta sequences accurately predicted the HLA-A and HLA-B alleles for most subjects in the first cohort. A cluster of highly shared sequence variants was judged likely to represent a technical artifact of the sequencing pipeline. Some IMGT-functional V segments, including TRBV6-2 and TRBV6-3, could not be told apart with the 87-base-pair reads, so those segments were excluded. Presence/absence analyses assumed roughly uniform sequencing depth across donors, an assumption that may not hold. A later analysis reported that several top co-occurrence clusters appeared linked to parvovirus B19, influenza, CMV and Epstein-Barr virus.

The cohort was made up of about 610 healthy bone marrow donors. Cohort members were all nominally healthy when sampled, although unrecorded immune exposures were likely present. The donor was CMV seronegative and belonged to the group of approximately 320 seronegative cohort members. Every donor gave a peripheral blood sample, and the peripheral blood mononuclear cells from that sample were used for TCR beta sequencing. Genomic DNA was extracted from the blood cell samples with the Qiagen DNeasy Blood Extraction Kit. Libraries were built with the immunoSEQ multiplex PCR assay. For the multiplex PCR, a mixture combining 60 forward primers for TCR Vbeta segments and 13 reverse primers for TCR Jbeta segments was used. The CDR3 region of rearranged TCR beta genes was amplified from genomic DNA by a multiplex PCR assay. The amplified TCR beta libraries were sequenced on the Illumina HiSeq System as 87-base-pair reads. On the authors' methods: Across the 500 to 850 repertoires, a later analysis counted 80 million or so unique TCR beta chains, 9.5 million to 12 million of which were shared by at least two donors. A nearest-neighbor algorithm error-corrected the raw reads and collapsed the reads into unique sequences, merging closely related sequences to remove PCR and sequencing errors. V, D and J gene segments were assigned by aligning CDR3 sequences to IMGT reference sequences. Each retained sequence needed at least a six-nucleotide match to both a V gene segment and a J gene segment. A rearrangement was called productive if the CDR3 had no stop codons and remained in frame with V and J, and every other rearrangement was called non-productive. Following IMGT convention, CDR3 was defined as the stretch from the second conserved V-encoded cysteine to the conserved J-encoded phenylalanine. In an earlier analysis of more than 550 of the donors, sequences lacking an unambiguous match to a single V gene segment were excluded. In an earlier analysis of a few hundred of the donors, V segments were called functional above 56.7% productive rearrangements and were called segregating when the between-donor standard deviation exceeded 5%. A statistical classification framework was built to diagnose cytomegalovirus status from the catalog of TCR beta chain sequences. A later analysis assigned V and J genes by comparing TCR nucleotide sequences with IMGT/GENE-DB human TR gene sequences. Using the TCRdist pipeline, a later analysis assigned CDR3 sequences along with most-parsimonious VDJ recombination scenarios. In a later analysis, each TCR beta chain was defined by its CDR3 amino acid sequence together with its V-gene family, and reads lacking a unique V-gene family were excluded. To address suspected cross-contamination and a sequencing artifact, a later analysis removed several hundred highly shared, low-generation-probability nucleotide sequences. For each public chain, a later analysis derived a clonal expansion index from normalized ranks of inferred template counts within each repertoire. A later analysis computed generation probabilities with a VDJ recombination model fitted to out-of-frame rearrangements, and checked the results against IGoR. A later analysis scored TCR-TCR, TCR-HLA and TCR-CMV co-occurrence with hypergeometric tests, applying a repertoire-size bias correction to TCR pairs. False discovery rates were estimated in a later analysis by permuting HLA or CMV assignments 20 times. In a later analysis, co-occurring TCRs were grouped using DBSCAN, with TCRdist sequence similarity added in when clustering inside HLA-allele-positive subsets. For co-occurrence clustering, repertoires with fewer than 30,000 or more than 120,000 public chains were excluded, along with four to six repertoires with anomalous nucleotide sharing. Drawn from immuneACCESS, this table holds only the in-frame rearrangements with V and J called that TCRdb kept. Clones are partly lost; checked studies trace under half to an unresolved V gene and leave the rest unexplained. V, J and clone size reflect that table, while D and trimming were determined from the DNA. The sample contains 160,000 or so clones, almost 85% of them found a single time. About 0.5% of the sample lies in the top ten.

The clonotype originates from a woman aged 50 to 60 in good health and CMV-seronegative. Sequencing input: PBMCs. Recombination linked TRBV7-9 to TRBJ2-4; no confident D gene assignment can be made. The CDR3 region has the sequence CASSSLLQENIQYF. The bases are TGTGCCAGCAGCTCTCTACTGCAAGAAAACATTCAGTACTTC.